This T cell receptor beta chain came from a study of blood T cells in healthy people across ages. The CDR3 sequence is 12 residues long. Together with a sample-barcoded 5' primer, a J-beta primer mix was included in a second PCR lasting about 6 to 11 cycles. TCRdb re-analysed the 5' RACE reads in MiXCR, keeping a single row per CDR3 protein. The sample yields roughly 800,000 distinct CDR3 sequences, about 48% seen once. The sample holds a few counts of this clonotype. The rearrangement joins TRBV12-3 or TRBV12-4 to TRBJ2-4; D is possibly TRBD1 (5 bases). The DNA matches TRBJ2-7 better at its end, which makes the J call doubtful. The clonotype comes from a man at least 80 years old in good health. Sequencing input: blood. CDR3 coding DNA: TGTGCCAGCGGCCAGGGTCTCTACGAGCAGTACTTC. Amino acids: CASGQGLYEQYF.